This record concerns one TCR beta chain sequence. Unmatched junction bases numbered 2, after V lost 3 bases and J lost 3 bases. CDR1 and CDR2 (germline): LGHNA, YSLEER. The CDR3 contains 16 residues. Study processing details: Estimation of nucleated cell counts was performed using reference gene primer amplification. Repertoires were generated with immunoSEQ multiplex PCR, while TCRdb's copy carries only in-frame clones and drops some. Clone size and the V and J calls come from that table; the DNA yielded D and trimming. Of approximately 290,000 clones listed, roughly nine tenths are singletons. This sample stems from a study of blood T cell repertoires in COVID-19. Study-level background: PBMCs, B-cell-depleted T cells, or T cells provided the cDNA or gDNA that made up the material.

The origin of this receptor is a man younger than 35 with active or convalescent COVID-19. The sample comprised peripheral blood. The chain uses TRBV4-3 and TRBJ2-1, with 13 bases lining up with TRBD2. In DNA, the CDR3 is TGCGCCAGCAGCCACGGACTAGCGGGGGTCTACAATGAGCAGTTCTTC. Amino acids: CASSHGLAGVYNEQFF.